This TCR beta chain was profiled in a study of shared clonotypes between healthy human individuals. Study-level information: CD4 naive and CD4 memory each took three plates per donor, while CD8 naive took two and CD8 memory one.

About 30,000 T cell genomes, or 200 to 250 ng DNA, went into the sorted-subset replicate PCRs. TCRdb keeps only in-frame clones here, not all; method: immunoSEQ multiplex PCR. The sample holds 1,400,000 or so clones, about 98.5% seen once. Trimming removed 1 base at V and 6 bases at J, with 9 bases between. Germline CDR1 and CDR2: SEHNR and FQNEAQ (reference sequence). This CDR3 region has 13 residues. Study observations and caveats: What naive subsets generally showed was a larger estimated richness than memory subsets showed.

This clone has just one count. What it recognizes is unknown. The sequencing sample was made of naive CD4+ T cells sorted from blood. As to subset: CD45RA+ positively selected. This chain joins TRBV7-9 and TRBJ1-1, with a weak D call TRBD1 (5 bases). This TCR came from a man aged 30-40 years in good health. The CDR3 spells CASSLGQHAEAFF. The DNA for the CDR3 is TGTGCCAGCAGCTTAGGACAGCACGCTGAAGCTTTCTTT. Complete variable domain (other parts from reference TRBV7-9 and TRBJ1-1): DTGVSQNPRHKITKRGQNVTFRCDPISEHNRLYWYRQTLGQGPEFLTYFQNEAQLEKSRLLSDRFSAERPKGSFSTLEIQRTEQGDSAMYLCASSLGQHAEAFFGQGTRLTVV.